These T cell receptor beta chains were read from a single sample in a study of human T cells and chemical hapten exposure. TCRdb re-derived calls from the RACE reads in MiXCR, one entry per CDR3 protein. The sample includes roughly 150,000 distinct CDR3 sequences, 28% of them seen just once. The source material was whole blood, sampled in connection with sensitization to the hapten diphenylcyclopropenone (DPC). These receptors all come from a woman younger than 35 with alopecia areata. Some clones in this sample may be carry-over from other donors' samples. Each CDR3 is given with its conserved first and last residue. D genes are given only for firm matches. Rows give clone size only sometimes, using once, few, many, or a class for an expanded clone.

cdr3_nt,cdr3_aa,j_call,v_call,cdr3_length,clone_size,d_call
TGTGCCAGCAGAGAGTCGGTCGGGGTTCAGCCCCAGCATTTT,CASRESVGVQPQHF,TRBJ1-5,TRBV12-3/TRBV12-4,14,few,.
TGTGCCATCAGTGAGTTGTCGTACGAGCAGTACTTC,CAISELSYEQYF,TRBJ2-7,TRBV10-3,12,few,.
TGCAGCGTTGAAGGCCCGGGCGCCTTCTTC,CSVEGPGAFF,TRBJ1-2,TRBV29-1,10,many,.
TGTGCCAGCAGCCAAGAGTCGGGGGCCTACTACGAGCAGTACTTC,CASSQESGAYYEQYF,TRBJ2-7,TRBV4-2,15,few,.
TGTGCCAGCAGCCCCTCTAACACCAACCATAAAGCTTTCTTT,CASSPSNTNHKAFF,TRBJ1-1,TRBV7-9,14,few,.
TGTGCCAGCACGTTGTTAGATGGCTACACCTTC,CASTLLDGYTF,TRBJ1-2,TRBV7-2,11,.,.
TGCAGCGCCTCGACGGACTCCTACGAGCAGTACTTC,CSASTDSYEQYF,TRBJ2-7,TRBV29-1,12,.,.
TGCGCCAGCAGCCATGAGTATGGCCAGGACGAGCAGTTCTTC,CASSHEYGQDEQFF,TRBJ2-1,TRBV4-1,14,few,.
TGTGCCAGCAGTTACGAGGGAGGCTATGGCTACACCTTC,CASSYEGGYGYTF,TRBJ1-2,TRBV6-5,13,.,.
TGCGCCAGCAGCCCGAGGGGCGGGGGGGCCGCTGCAGATACGCAGTATTTT,CASSPRGGGAAADTQYF,TRBJ2-3,TRBV5-1,17,once,TRBD2
TGTGCCAGCACCGCGCTTGGTAGGGCTGAAGCTTTCTTT,CASTALGRAEAFF,TRBJ1-1,TRBV12-3/TRBV12-4,13,.,.
TGTGCCAGCAGTGACCGGGGGGCCGAACTGAATGAGCAGTTCTTC,CASSDRGAELNEQFF,TRBJ2-1,TRBV6-4,15,few,.
TGTGCCAGCAGGAGAGGGACCATGAACACTGAAGCTTTCTTT,CASRRGTMNTEAFF,TRBJ1-1,TRBV7-2,14,.,.
TGTGCCAGCAGTTTAAGTCCGGGACAGGGTGGCGGCTACACCTTC,CASSLSPGQGGGYTF,TRBJ1-2,TRBV12-3/TRBV12-4,15,few,TRBD1
TGTGCCAGCAGCTTAGTACGGGGAGACACTGAAGCTTTCTTT,CASSLVRGDTEAFF,TRBJ1-1,TRBV7-9,14,.,.
TGCGCCAGCAGCGGACCCCACAGGGGATACGAGCAGTACTTC,CASSGPHRGYEQYF,TRBJ2-7,TRBV5-1,14,.,TRBD1
TGTGCCAGCCTCATAGTGGGGTACACCGGGGAGCTGTTTTTT,CASLIVGYTGELFF,TRBJ2-2,TRBV12-3/TRBV12-4,14,.,.
TGCAGTGCCAGTAAGGAAGAGACCCAGTACTTC,CSASKEETQYF,TRBJ2-5,TRBV20-1,11,.,.
TGTGCCAGCGAGCAGGGTATAACCTATGGCTACACCTTC,CASEQGITYGYTF,TRBJ1-2,TRBV6-1,13,.,.
TGTGCCAGCAGCGCGACATCGCGTGGCACCGGGGAGCTGTTTTTT,CASSATSRGTGELFF,TRBJ2-2,TRBV7-3,15,few,.
TGTGCCACCAGCAGAGATTCCCCGCACACTGGGGAGCAGTACTTC,CATSRDSPHTGEQYF,TRBJ2-7,TRBV15,15,.,.
TGTGCCAGCAGCCGACGGGATGTCACAGATACGCAGTATTTT,CASSRRDVTDTQYF,TRBJ2-3,TRBV3-1,14,.,.
TGTGCCAGCAGTGAACCTGCTTCGGGAATTTACGAGCAGTACTTC,CASSEPASGIYEQYF,TRBJ2-7,TRBV28,15,.,.
TGTGCCAGCACCCTGGGATCTAACTATGGCTACACCTTC,CASTLGSNYGYTF,TRBJ1-2,TRBV9,13,few,.
TGTGCCAGCAGCGGACTAGTTGGGGACGGGGAGCTGTTTTTT,CASSGLVGDGELFF,TRBJ2-2,TRBV9,14,many,.
TGTGCCAGCAGCTTTGGGTCAGGGGTTCCCTACGAGCAGTACTTC,CASSFGSGVPYEQYF,TRBJ2-7,TRBV7-9,15,.,.
TGTGCCAGCAGCCCCGGACCGCGGCCTCAAGAGACCCAGTACTTC,CASSPGPRPQETQYF,TRBJ2-5,TRBV11-3,15,.,.
TGTGCCAGCAGCCAACGGGGGTTGGGTACAGATACGCAGTATTTT,CASSQRGLGTDTQYF,TRBJ2-3,TRBV3-1,15,.,.
TGTGCCAGCAGTTTACAGGGTCCATCCTATGGCTACACCTTC,CASSLQGPSYGYTF,TRBJ1-2,TRBV12-3/TRBV12-4,14,many,.
TGTGCCAGCTCCCGAAGTGGGGGATTCGACAATGAGCAGTTCTTC,CASSRSGGFDNEQFF,TRBJ2-1,TRBV18,15,few,.
TGTGCCAGCAGCGTCGACCCCTCGAGAAACACCATATATTTT,CASSVDPSRNTIYF,TRBJ1-3,TRBV25-1,14,.,.
TGTGCCAGCAGCCCAAAGGCGGCAGATACGCAGTATTTT,CASSPKAADTQYF,TRBJ2-3,TRBV7-9,13,.,.
TGTGCCAGCACCCCGGACAGACCGAATCAGCCCCAGCATTTT,CASTPDRPNQPQHF,TRBJ1-5,TRBV7-2,14,few,.
TGTGCCTGGAGTGTACGGGCTACCTACGAGCAGTACTTC,CAWSVRATYEQYF,TRBJ2-7,TRBV30,13,.,.
TGTGCCAGCAGCCAAGTTCTCTCCGGGGGCGGTGGCTACACCTTC,CASSQVLSGGGGYTF,TRBJ1-2,TRBV3-1,15,few,.
TGCAGCGTTAGGGGCGTGAACACTGAAGCTTTCTTT,CSVRGVNTEAFF,TRBJ1-1,TRBV29-1,12,many,.
TGCGCCAGCAGCCAAGAAACGGCTAGCGCAACCTACGAGCAGTACTTC,CASSQETASATYEQYF,TRBJ2-7,TRBV4-1,16,.,.
TGTGCCAGCAGCCACGGGAAATACGAGCAGTACTTC,CASSHGKYEQYF,TRBJ2-7,TRBV27,12,many,.
TGCAGTGCTAGAGATTTCCAGGGGCTAGGGTATGGCTACACCTTC,CSARDFQGLGYGYTF,TRBJ1-2,TRBV20-1,15,few,.
TGTGCCAGCAGCTCAAGATATGGAAACACCATATATTTT,CASSSRYGNTIYF,TRBJ1-3,TRBV7-3,13,few,.
TGCAGCGTTGAAGAGAGCGGGAAAATCTACGAGCAGTACTTC,CSVEESGKIYEQYF,TRBJ2-7,TRBV29-1,14,few,TRBD2
TGTGCCAGCAGTTACTCGAGGGGGGGCCAGCCCCAGCATTTT,CASSYSRGGQPQHF,TRBJ1-5,TRBV6-2/TRBV6-3,14,.,.
TGTGCCAGCAGCCAAGGCTTCAGGGAGATGTCCGAGCAGTACTTC,CASSQGFREMSEQYF,TRBJ2-7,TRBV3-1,15,.,.
TGCAGTGCTAGAGATACGAGACAGGGAGCCTACAAGCAGTACTTC,CSARDTRQGAYKQYF,TRBJ2-7,TRBV20-1,15,once,TRBD1
TGTGCCAGTACGGCAGGCACCGTGGCTAACTATGGCTACACCTTC,CASTAGTVANYGYTF,TRBJ1-2,TRBV19,15,few,.
TGCGCCAGCAGCCCCCCGACAGGGGATTCGGGGAAGACCCAGTACTTC,CASSPPTGDSGKTQYF,TRBJ2-5,TRBV5-1,16,.,TRBD1
TGTGCCAGCAGCCGCTGGGGACAGGGGGACGAGCAGTACTTC,CASSRWGQGDEQYF,TRBJ2-7,TRBV11-3,14,.,TRBD1
TGCAGTGCTCATCGGGATTACTCCTACGAGCAGTACTTC,CSAHRDYSYEQYF,TRBJ2-7,TRBV20-1,13,few,.
TGCGCCAGCAGCTGGGAACAGGGGGCGGCAGATACGCAGTATTTT,CASSWEQGAADTQYF,TRBJ2-3,TRBV5-1,15,.,TRBD1
TGCAGCGTTGAAGTCCTAGCGGGAGAGACCCAGTACTTC,CSVEVLAGETQYF,TRBJ2-5,TRBV29-1,13,many,TRBD2
TGTGCCAGCAGCTTAAGGGTAATAGCTGAAGCTTTCTTT,CASSLRVIAEAFF,TRBJ1-1,TRBV5-6,13,.,.
TGTGCCAGCAGCCGGATCACCGGGACTAGCGGACCGACTATATACAATGAGCAGTTCTTC,CASSRITGTSGPTIYNEQFF,TRBJ2-1,TRBV7-9,20,.,TRBD2
TGTGCCAGCAGTTCCGGGACTACATACACAGATACGCAGTATTTT,CASSSGTTYTDTQYF,TRBJ2-3,TRBV6-2/TRBV6-3,15,.,TRBD2
TGCGCCAGCAGCCAAGTACTGTCCCCCGGCCCTGGCTCACCCCTCCACTTT,CASSQVLSPGPGSPLHF,TRBJ1-6,TRBV4-1,17,.,.
TGTGCCAGCAGCTTCGGACGAGTCTCCTACGAGCAGTACTTC,CASSFGRVSYEQYF,TRBJ2-7,TRBV7-9,14,.,.
TGTGCCAGCAGTTACTCCGGGGTTACGCAGTATTTT,CASSYSGVTQYF,TRBJ2-3,TRBV6-2/TRBV6-3,12,few,.
TGTGCCATCAGTGTCCCCGGGACTAGCAACGAGCAGTACTTC,CAISVPGTSNEQYF,TRBJ2-7,TRBV10-3,14,.,TRBD2
TGTGCCACCAGTGACGCCAGGGGGCTCGCCGGGGAGCTGTTTTTT,CATSDARGLAGELFF,TRBJ2-2,TRBV24-1,15,.,TRBD1
TGTGCCAGCTCCCAAAACAGGGCCGAGCAGTACTTC,CASSQNRAEQYF,TRBJ2-7,TRBV18,12,few,.
TGTGCCAGCAGCGTAGACGGCCGGATAAGCTCCTACGAGCAGTACTTC,CASSVDGRISSYEQYF,TRBJ2-7,TRBV9,16,.,.